This TCR beta chain was found in a study of blood T cell repertoires in COVID-19. This CDR3 is 14 amino acids long. Germline CDR1 SNHLY, CDR2 FYNNEI. V was trimmed by 6 bases and J by 2 bases, leaving 12 bases between them. Profiled with immunoSEQ multiplex PCR; TCRdb holds only in-frame clones, not every one. The sample holds 90,000 or so clones; around 87% are singletons and the top ten take about 1%. This rearrangement joins TRBV2 to TRBJ2-3, with TRBD1 as a possible D gene (7 bases). The TCR comes from a human donor in a cohort sampled during active COVID-19. Material: peripheral blood. In DNA form, the CDR3 reads TGTGCCAGCAGGGCAGGGGGGAACACAGATACGCAGTATTTT. Its translation: CASRAGGNTDTQYF.